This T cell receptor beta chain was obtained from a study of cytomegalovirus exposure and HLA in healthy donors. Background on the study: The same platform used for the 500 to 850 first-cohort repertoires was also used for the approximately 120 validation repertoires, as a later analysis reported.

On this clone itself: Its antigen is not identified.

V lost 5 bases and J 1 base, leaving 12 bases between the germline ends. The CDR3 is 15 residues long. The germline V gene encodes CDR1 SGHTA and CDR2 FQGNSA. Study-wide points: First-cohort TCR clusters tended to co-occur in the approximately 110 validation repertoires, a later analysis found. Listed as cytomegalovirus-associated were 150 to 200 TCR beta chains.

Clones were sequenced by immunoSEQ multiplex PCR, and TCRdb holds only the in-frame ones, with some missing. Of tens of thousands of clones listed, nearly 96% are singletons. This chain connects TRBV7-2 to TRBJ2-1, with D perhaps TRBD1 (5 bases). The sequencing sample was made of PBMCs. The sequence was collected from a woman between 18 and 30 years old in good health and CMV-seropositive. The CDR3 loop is CASSTTDSSYNEQFF. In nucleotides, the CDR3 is TGTGCCAGCAGCACGACAGATTCGTCCTACAATGAGCAGTTCTTC. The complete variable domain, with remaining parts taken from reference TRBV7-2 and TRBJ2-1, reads GAGVSQSPSNKVTEKGKDVELRCDPISGHTALYWYRQSLGQGLEFLIYFQGNSAPDKSGLPSDRFSAERTGGSVSTLTIQRTQQEDSAVYLCASSTTDSSYNEQFFGPGTRLTVL.